This TCR beta chain was sequenced for a study of CD8 T cells in Susac syndrome (dated by TCRdb to between 2018 and 2021). Regarding the study in general: Whether CD8+ T cell activation and differentiation in Susac syndrome was antigen driven was tested using repertoire sequencing.

High-throughput TCR beta sequencing profiled peripheral blood CD8+ and CD4+ T cells from healthy donors, Susac syndrome patients and multiple sclerosis patients. Multiple sclerosis controls were treatment-naive patients with stable or active relapsing-remitting disease fulfilling revised McDonald criteria. Bulk CD8+ and CD4+ T cells were purified magnetically by negative isolation, whereas CD8+ TEMRA cells were enriched by FACS. Blood was collected in EDTA tubes and processed within 24 hours, with PBMCs isolated through density gradient centrifugation. PBMCs intended for TCR sequencing were frozen in liquid nitrogen and were later thawed in a 37 degrees C water bath. A purity of at least 90% was achieved for sorted or isolated CD4+, CD8+ and CD8+ TEMRA cells. Broad study findings and their caveats: The number of individuals in the TCR sequencing and HLA analysis was acknowledged as relatively small.

RNA was extracted using the RNeasy kit, and roughly 0.5 to 1 ug of the RNA was reverse transcribed with random hexamers. The immunoSEQ multiplex PCR assay, which covers 54 Vbeta and 13 Jbeta segments, was used to amplify TCR beta CDR3 regions. PCR amplification bias was corrected by using a synthetic template baseline for primer optimization and computational correction. The original pipeline was this. Reads were annotated to V, D and J genes according to IMGT and were analyzed with immunoSEQ Analyzer, with only productive sequences retained. Clonality was computed as one minus Shannon entropy normalized by log2 of the number of productive unique sequences. Public and private clones were assessed among the 100 most prevalent clones of each patient and control. Susac-specific clones were defined as absent from healthy and MS cohorts, around 1,000 published viral clones and other ImmuneACCESS disease sequences. The public reads were quality trimmed at Q25 with fastp and then assembled into clones with MiXCR by TCRdb, keeping productive beta chains. A single entry per CDR3 protein holds the most common genes and DNA from its merged rows. What appears here as the V and J calls and clone size reflects TCRdb's work, not the paper's. The sample table shows tens of thousands of distinct CDR3 sequences, and roughly 95% are seen once. The top ten hold more than 0.09% of the sample.

Taken from the germline V gene (reference sequence), the CDR1 and CDR2 loops are PRHDT and FYEKMQ. The germline V end is reduced by 5 bases and the J end by 10 bases; junction bases left unmatched: 7. Counted from cysteine to phenylalanine, this CDR3 has 14 amino acids. This entry keeps only the CDR3 DNA: 42 bases, framed from base 1. Note on this clonotype: Its antigen remains unidentified. No base quality values were provided; no much bigger clone lies one nucleotide off.

The sequence derives from a human donor with multiple sclerosis. The chain is assembled from TRBV13 and TRBJ2-5, with TRBD2 identical over 13 junction bases. The specimen sequenced was CD4+ T cells from PBMCs. This receptor carries the CDR3 CASSLGLAGTVQYF. DNA sequence: TGTGCCAGCAGCCTGGGACTAGCGGGGACCGTCCAGTACTTC. When the CDR3 is completed using the reference TRBV13 and TRBJ2-5 genes on either side, the full variable domain is AAGVIQSPRHLIKEKRETATLKCYPIPRHDTVYWYQQGPGQDPQFLISFYEKMQSDKGSIPDRFSAQQFSDYHSELNMSSLELGDSALYFCASSLGLAGTVQYFGPGTRLLVL.